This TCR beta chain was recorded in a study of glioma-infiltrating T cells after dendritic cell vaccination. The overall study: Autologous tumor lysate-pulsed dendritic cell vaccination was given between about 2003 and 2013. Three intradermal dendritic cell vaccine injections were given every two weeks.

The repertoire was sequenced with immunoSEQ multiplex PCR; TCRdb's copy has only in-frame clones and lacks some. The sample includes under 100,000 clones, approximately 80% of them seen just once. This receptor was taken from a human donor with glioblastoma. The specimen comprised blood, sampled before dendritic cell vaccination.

CDR3 in amino acids: CASTPGGRKNTEAFF. Written as DNA, the CDR3 is TGTGCCAGCACCCCAGGGGGACGGAAGAACACTGAAGCTTTCTTT. The gene calls are TRBV6-1 and TRBJ1-1, with 7 bases lining up with TRBD1. Germline CDR1 and CDR2: MNHNS and SASEGT. This CDR3 comprises 15 residues. J lost 1 base, V lost 7 bases, and 9 bases had no gene match.